Shown below are 10 T cell receptor beta chains from a single sample sequenced in a study of beta chain features in type 1 diabetes. Findings of the study overall: Patients with Type 1 diabetes showed moderately but significantly shorter TCRB CDR3s in all four CD4+ subsets.

Expressed TCRB transcripts were sequenced after all isolated RNA was converted to cDNA. Using immunoSEQ multiplex PCR, the repertoire was profiled, and TCRdb retains in-frame clones only, with some absent. The sample lists some 350,000 clones, around 10% occurring once. The antigens these receptors bind are not known. Sequenced: central memory CD4+ T cells from blood. The source is a man aged 25-40 years with type 1 diabetes.

This clone appeared many times. This chain uses TRBV4-2 with TRBJ2-7, with TRBD1 matching 9 bases. Looked up from germline, CDR1 is LGHNA and CDR2 is YNFKEQ. Losses at the gene ends were 1 base for V and 3 bases for J; bases not matched to a gene: 13. This CDR3 comprises 18 residues. CDR3 DNA: TGTGCCAGCAGCCAAGCGGTGCAGGTGGGGACAGGGTTCTACGAGCAGTACTTC. This translates into CASSQAVQVGTGFYEQYF.

This clone was seen at least ten times. This sequence joins TRBV6-5 and TRBJ2-2, with D tentatively TRBD1 (5 bases). This CDR3 spans 15 amino acids. Germline CDR1 is MNHEY and CDR2 is SVGAGI. V was pared by 0 bases and J by 5 bases, with 10 bases between. CDR3 in DNA: TGTGCCAGCAGTTACTCCGGACAATCTACCGGGGAGCTGTTTTTT. The encoded protein is CASSYSGQSTGELFF.

In the case of this clone: The sample contains more than one DNA sequence encoding this CDR3. The chain combines TRBV5-1 with TRBJ1-5; weak D call: TRBD1 (5 bases). CDR3 size: 15 residues. Germline V lookup: CDR1 SGHRS, CDR2 YFSETQ. V lost 0 bases, J lost 4 bases, and 11 bases lay in between. The CDR3 loop is CASSLGPGSNQPQHF. In DNA, the CDR3 is TGCGCCAGCAGCTTGGGGCCAGGGAGTAATCAGCCCCAGCATTTT.

This clone was detected a few times. The chain uses TRBV28 and TRBJ2-7; D is undetermined. Trimming left V 6 bases short and J 3 bases short, with 12 bases between. Germline CDR1 is MDHEN and CDR2 is SYDVKM. This CDR3 region has 13 residues. The DNA of the CDR3 is TGTGCCAGCAGCCCCCCTGACCTCTACGAGCAGTACTTC. This gives the protein CASSPPDLYEQYF. Together with reference TRBV28 and TRBJ2-7, the CDR3 gives the full variable domain: DVKVTQSSRYLVKRTGEKVFLECVQDMDHENMFWYRQDPGLGLRLIYFSYDVKMKEKGDIPEGYSVSREKKERFSLILESASTNQTSMYLCASSPPDLYEQYFGPGTRLTVT.

This chain connects TRBV6-1 to TRBJ2-7; 11 nucleotides align to TRBD2. This CDR3 is 17 amino acids long. Looked up from germline, CDR1 is MNHNS and CDR2 is SASEGT. J lost 3 bases, V lost 2 bases, and 9 bases had no gene match. CDR3 sequence (DNA): TGTGCCAGCAGTGAACTAGCGGGAGGCCGACTTAACTACGAGCAGTACTTC. Translating gives CASSELAGGRLNYEQYF.

Here the CDR3 reads CAISVQGPGQPQHF. The CDR3 DNA reads as TGTGCCATCAGCGTACAGGGTCCGGGTCAGCCCCAGCATTTT. The rearrangement uses TRBV10-3 and TRBJ1-5; D possibly corresponds to TRBD1 (6 bases). The CDR3 loop spans 14 amino acids. Trimming cost V 6 bases and J 6 bases, with 15 bases left between them. The germline CDR1 and CDR2 sequences are ENHRY and SYGVKD.

This clone was counted only a few times. The chain recombines TRBV11-2 with TRBJ1-1; D is ambiguous. Per the germline V gene, CDR1 is SGHAT and CDR2 is FQNNGV. Trimming pared 2 bases from V and 4 bases from J, leaving 8 bases between. This CDR3 spans 13 amino acids. The CDR3 DNA is TGTGCCAGCAGCTTAAGCTTGGGCACTGAAGCTTTCTTT. It specifies CASSLSLGTEAFF.

The J gene is TRBJ2-5, the V gene TRBV19, with a possible D match to TRBD2 (6 bases). CDR1 LNHDA and CDR2 SQIVND come from the germline V gene (reference sequence). There are 14 residues in the CDR3. Trimming stripped 6 bases from V and 2 bases from J, with 13 bases between. DNA of the CDR3: TGTGCCAGTAGGGTGGAGGGCAATCAAGAGACCCAGTACTTC. Encoded protein: CASRVEGNQETQYF. The full variable domain, completed using reference TRBV19 and TRBJ2-5, is DGGITQSPKYLFRKEGQNVTLSCEQNLNHDAMYWYRQDPGQGLRLIYYSQIVNDFQKGDIAEGYSVSREKKESFPLTVTSAQKNPTAFYLCASRVEGNQETQYFGPGTRLLVL.

This clone was counted only a few times. The CDR3 DNA reads as TGTGCCAGCATTTTTAACAACACTGAAGCTTTCTTT. Amino acids: CASIFNNTEAFF. The chain has TRBV21-1 and TRBJ1-1. TRBV21-1 is a pseudogene locus. The CDR3 is 12 amino acids.

J is TRBJ2-2 and V is TRBV28; D gene uncertain. The CDR3 has 14 residues. Trimming shortened V by 5 bases and J by 4 bases, and 11 bases separated the two germline ends. Germline CDR1 MDHEN, CDR2 SYDVKM. As DNA, the CDR3 is TGTGCCAGCAGTCTGGGTAGAGCCACCGGGGAGCTGTTTTTT. Protein: CASSLGRATGELFF.